The rows below give T cell receptor beta chains drawn from one sample of a study of T cell changes during pregnancy in multiple sclerosis. Sequencing was performed with immunoSEQ multiplex PCR; in TCRdb, only in-frame clones are kept and a portion is missing. The sample includes about 67,000 clones, about nine tenths of them seen just once. Specimen: peripheral blood, collected in the second trimester of pregnancy. These receptors came from a female donor with multiple sclerosis, enrolled in a pregnancy study. Both conserved end residues are part of each CDR3. Fields, in order: J gene, V gene, CDR3 length, CDR3 protein.

>TRBJ2-5|TRBV30|17
CAWSVARITNHQETQYF
>TRBJ2-3|TRBV10-3|17
CAISGWSGGRNTDTQYF
>TRBJ1-2|TRBV27|14
CASSRGINNYGYTF
>TRBJ1-1|TRBV27|13
CASSLTLSTEAFF
>TRBJ2-1|TRBV18|15
CASSPYGSGDNEQFF
>TRBJ2-7|TRBV5-6|15
CASGTPGQGAREQYF
>TRBJ2-5|TRBV4-3|15
CASSQDTGLGETQYF
>TRBJ2-1|TRBV5-1|16
CASQTLPSSSYNEQFF
>TRBJ1-1|TRBV6-5|15
CASSGPGHKNTEAFF
>TRBJ2-7|TRBV5-4|14
CASSYRDSPYEQYF
>TRBJ2-1|TRBV5-1|13
CASSLQSYNEQFF
>TRBJ1-2|TRBV5-1|12
CASRTGGVGYTF
>TRBJ2-7|TRBV10-1|15
CASSDDAGSAYEQYF
>TRBJ2-1|TRBV18|17
CASSPPATRFSYNEQFF
>TRBJ1-2|TRBV9|17
CASSVGPGTGGNYGYTF
>TRBJ1-6|TRBV5-6|13
CASRMAGNSPLHF
>TRBJ2-1|TRBV4-3|18
CASSQDGGSGGVYNEQFF
>TRBJ1-3|TRBV7-9|17
CATLTDRGGRWENTIYF
>TRBJ2-5|TRBV4-3|16
CASSQGLGAFKETQYF
>TRBJ1-5|TRBV19|16
CASSGQGLVNYQPQHF
>TRBJ2-5|TRBV19|18
CASSSVAQRGAAQETQYF
>TRBJ1-1|TRBV19|17
CASSTLPGQGVNTEAFF
>TRBJ1-6|TRBV9|19
CASSVDPLRGQETNSPLHF
>TRBJ1-5|TRBV16|16
CASSQSWRRGNQPQHF
>TRBJ2-1|TRBV10-1|18
CASSGPFASDSPLGEQFF
>TRBJ1-5|TRBV25-1|13
CASSGQGNQPQHF
>TRBJ1-1|TRBV11-2|15
CASSLGSARSTEAFF